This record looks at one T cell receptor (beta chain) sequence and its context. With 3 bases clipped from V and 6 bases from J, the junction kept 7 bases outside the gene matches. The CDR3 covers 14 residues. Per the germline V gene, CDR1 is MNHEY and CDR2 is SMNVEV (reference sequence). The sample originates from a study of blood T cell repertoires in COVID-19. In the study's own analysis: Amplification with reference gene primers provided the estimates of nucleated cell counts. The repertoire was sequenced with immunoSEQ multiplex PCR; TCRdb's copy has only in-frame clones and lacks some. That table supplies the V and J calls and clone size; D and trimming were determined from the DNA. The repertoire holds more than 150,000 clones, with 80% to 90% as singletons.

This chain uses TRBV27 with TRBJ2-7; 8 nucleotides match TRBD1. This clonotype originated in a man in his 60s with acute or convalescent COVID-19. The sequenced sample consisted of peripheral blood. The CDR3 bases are TGTGCCAGCAGTTTCGGGCAGGGGGCAATCGAGCAGTACTTC. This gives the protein CASSFGQGAIEQYF.